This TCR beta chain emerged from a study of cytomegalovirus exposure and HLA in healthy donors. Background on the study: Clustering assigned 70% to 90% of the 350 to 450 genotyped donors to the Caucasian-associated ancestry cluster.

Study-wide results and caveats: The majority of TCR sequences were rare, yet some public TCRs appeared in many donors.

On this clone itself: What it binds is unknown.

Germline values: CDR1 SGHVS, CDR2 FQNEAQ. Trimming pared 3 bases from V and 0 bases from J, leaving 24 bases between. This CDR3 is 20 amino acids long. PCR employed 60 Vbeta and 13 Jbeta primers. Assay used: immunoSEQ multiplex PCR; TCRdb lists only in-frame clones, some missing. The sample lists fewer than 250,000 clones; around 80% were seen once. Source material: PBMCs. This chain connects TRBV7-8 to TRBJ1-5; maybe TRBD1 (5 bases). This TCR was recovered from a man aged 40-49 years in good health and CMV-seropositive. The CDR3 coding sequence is TGTGCCAGCAGCTTCCACCCTGACCGTCAGGGCTATTATAGCAATCAGCCCCAGCATTTT. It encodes CASSFHPDRQGYYSNQPQHF.